These T cell receptor beta chains were read from a single sample in a study of blood T cell repertoires in COVID-19. The data were produced by immunoSEQ multiplex PCR, yet TCRdb's version contains in-frame clones alone and is incomplete. Here the sample spans 25,000 to 35,000 clones, 84% being singletons. The sample was peripheral blood. These receptors came from a man between 65 and 85 years old with active COVID-19. Each CDR3 is given with its conserved first and last residue. D genes are given only for firm matches. The listing skips clone size in some rows; elsewhere it reads once, few, many or a size class.

D,V,J,size,DNA,CDR3
NA,TRBV11-2,TRBJ2-5,NA,TGTGCCAGCAGCGTACAGGTACTAGAGACCCAGTACTTC,CASSVQVLETQYF
TRBD1,TRBV10-3,TRBJ2-7,once,TGTGCCATCAGAGCGACAGGGAACGACGAGCAGTACTTC,CAIRATGNDEQYF
NA,TRBV10-1,TRBJ1-1,once,TGCGCCAGCAGCGCCGGACATCCGAACACTGAAGCTTTCTTT,CASSAGHPNTEAFF
TRBD1,TRBV7-2,TRBJ2-2,NA,TGTGCCAGCAGCTTAGTGTTACAGGGGGCGGGCGGGGAGCTGTTTTTT,CASSLVLQGAGGELFF
TRBD1,TRBV6-2/TRBV6-3,TRBJ1-5,NA,TGTGCCAGCAGTTACGATCCCGGGTCAGGGGGGCAGCCCCAGCATTTT,CASSYDPGSGGQPQHF
TRBD1,TRBV30,TRBJ1-5,NA,TGTGCCTGGAGTACCGGGACAGGAAATCAGCCCCAGCATTTT,CAWSTGTGNQPQHF
NA,TRBV6-4,TRBJ1-4,NA,TGTGCCACCGCGCGGGAATATGGAGAAAAACTGTTTTTT,CATAREYGEKLFF
NA,TRBV28,TRBJ1-5,NA,TGTGCCAGCAGCATCACGGTACCGCCGTCCCAGCATTTT,CASSITVPPSQHF
NA,TRBV5-6,TRBJ1-6,few,TGTGCCAGCAGCTACTGGCGGGCGACCTATAATTCACCCCTCCACTTT,CASSYWRATYNSPLHF
TRBD1,TRBV5-5,TRBJ1-1,NA,TGTGCCAGCAGCTTGAAGGGGGCTTACACTGAAGCTTTCTTT,CASSLKGAYTEAFF
NA,TRBV6-2/TRBV6-3,TRBJ1-1,few,TGTGCCAGCAGTTACGGGGGAGGGGCTACTGAAGCTTTCTTT,CASSYGGGATEAFF
TRBD1,TRBV27,TRBJ1-6,NA,TGTGCCAGCAGTCCCCGACAGGGCGGCCGCGGCTCACCCCTCCACTTT,CASSPRQGGRGSPLHF
NA,TRBV12-5,TRBJ2-7,NA,TGTGCTAGTGGTTTGAAGGAGGGCTACGAGCAGTACTTC,CASGLKEGYEQYF
NA,TRBV20-1,TRBJ1-4,few,TGCAGTGCTCGGGTTAGTGAAAAACTGTTTTTT,CSARVSEKLFF
TRBD1,TRBV6-5,TRBJ2-1,NA,TGTGCCAGCAGTTACGGACAGGGGTCAATCAATGAGCAGTTCTTC,CASSYGQGSINEQFF
NA,TRBV7-9,TRBJ1-5,NA,TGTGCCAGCAGCGTAAGGGGTCAGCCCCAGCATTTT,CASSVRGQPQHF
TRBD1,TRBV29-1,TRBJ1-5,NA,TGCAGCGTCGGGGACAGATACAATCAGCCCCAGCATTTT,CSVGDRYNQPQHF
NA,TRBV19,TRBJ2-3,NA,TGTGCCAGTACAATGGACTCCCAATACACAGATACGCAGTATTTT,CASTMDSQYTDTQYF
NA,TRBV28,TRBJ1-1,NA,TGTGCCAGCAGTTCTCAGGGGATTTCCAACACTGAAGCTTTCTTT,CASSSQGISNTEAFF
TRBD2,TRBV4-3,TRBJ2-5,once,TGCGCCAGCAGCCAAGATAGGGGACTAGCGGGCACCCAAGAGACCCAGTACTTC,CASSQDRGLAGTQETQYF
NA,TRBV12-2,TRBJ2-4,NA,TGTGCAAGTCGCGGCAGACAGGGTATAGCCAAAAACATTCAGTACTTC,CASRGRQGIAKNIQYF
NA,TRBV5-1,TRBJ1-1,NA,TGCGCCAGCAGCTTGGACGCAGGGGTGGTCAACACTGAAGCTTTCTTT,CASSLDAGVVNTEAFF
TRBD2,TRBV7-3,TRBJ2-3,NA,TGTGCCAGCAGCTCTTCGGGGGGGCCTAATACGCAGTATTTT,CASSSSGGPNTQYF
NA,TRBV12-5,TRBJ1-2,NA,TGTGCTAGTGGTTTCTCGACACAGGCTTTCTATGGCTACACCTTC,CASGFSTQAFYGYTF
NA,TRBV21-1,TRBJ1-2,NA,TGTGCCAGCAGCAAAGGGGGGCGGGCTCCCTATGGCTACACCTTC,CASSKGGRAPYGYTF
NA,TRBV7-3,TRBJ1-4,NA,TGTGCCAGCAGCTTAGGTGGGGCGCCGGGTGAAAAACTGTTTTTT,CASSLGGAPGEKLFF
NA,TRBV4-3,TRBJ1-3,NA,TGCGCCAGCAGCCGAGCGGTGGCGCATTCCGACTCTGGAAACACCATATATTTT,CASSRAVAHSDSGNTIYF
NA,TRBV11-2,TRBJ1-1,NA,TGTGCCAGCAGCATCAGGGAAAGCACTGAAGCTTTCTTT,CASSIRESTEAFF